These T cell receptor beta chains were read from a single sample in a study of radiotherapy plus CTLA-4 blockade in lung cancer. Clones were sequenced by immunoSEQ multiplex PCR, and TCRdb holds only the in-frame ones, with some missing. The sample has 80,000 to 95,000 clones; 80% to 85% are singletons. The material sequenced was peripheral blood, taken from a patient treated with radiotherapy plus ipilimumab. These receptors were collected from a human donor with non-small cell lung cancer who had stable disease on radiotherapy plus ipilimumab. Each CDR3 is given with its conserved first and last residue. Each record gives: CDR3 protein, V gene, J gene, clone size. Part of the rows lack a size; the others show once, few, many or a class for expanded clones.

CASSYEGIKGNTIYF	TRBV6-6	TRBJ1-3	few
CASSLPPLQGAAGNTIYF	TRBV28	TRBJ1-3	many
CASKVRGRTDTQYF	TRBV19	TRBJ2-3	.
CAWSASQGYTEAFF	TRBV30	TRBJ1-1	.
CASKGAWNTEAFF	TRBV10-1	TRBJ1-1	.
CASSGDRISPLHF	TRBV10-2	TRBJ1-6	.
CASSRGGKLETQYF	TRBV19	TRBJ2-5	.
CASSQTLRGGEGETQYF	TRBV4-1	TRBJ2-5	.
CASGGDRAMSNQPQHF	TRBV6-1	TRBJ1-5	.
CASSQSRGQGTEAFF	TRBV4-1	TRBJ1-1	.
CASSEAFRGQPQHF	TRBV6-1	TRBJ1-5	.
CSVGRQNEKLFF	TRBV29-1	TRBJ1-4	.
CASSYFRDRPGDGAFF	TRBV6-5	TRBJ1-1	.
CASSVDRIGTGYHEQYF	TRBV6-1	TRBJ2-7	.
CASSIGLITDTQYF	TRBV19	TRBJ2-3	.
CASSLGSTNYGYTF	TRBV7-8	TRBJ1-2	once
CASSLIAKADSPLHF	TRBV27	TRBJ1-6	.
CASSLRAGGLTGELFF	TRBV5-1	TRBJ2-2	few
CSVEWGVGTEAFF	TRBV29-1	TRBJ1-1	once
CASSTQTANTEAFF	TRBV19	TRBJ1-1	.
CASKAGGAGSYEQYF	TRBV2	TRBJ2-7	.
CASMAQRGSDTQYF	TRBV7-8	TRBJ2-3	.
CASSPRRGTGEQYF	TRBV18	TRBJ2-7	.
CASSYSGHLNTEAFF	TRBV6-5	TRBJ1-1	.
CASSLSGTGGTEAFF	TRBV7-9	TRBJ1-1	.